The T cell receptor beta chain under discussion was sequenced for a study of T cells expressing NK-cell markers. Study overall: In the group of eight sequenced donors, seven were HCMV-seropositive and one was seronegative.

Points from the study as a whole: Dominant NKG2C+ clonotypes accounted for roughly 1.0-8% of CD8+ T cells in six donors. Dominance of the CD3+CD56-NKG2C+ fraction by these clonotypes also held in several donors. Uncertainty persisted over the HCMV specificity of expanded NKG2C+ T cell clones.

A note on this clonotype: Its antigen is unknown.

TCRdb derives one entry per CDR3 protein from the 5' RACE reads, leaving out DNA. Its table records a few hundred thousand distinct CDR3 sequences. Sequencing input: blood T cells: a sorted CD56 or NKG2C T cell subset, CD4+ or CD8+ T cells, or bulk PBMC T cells (not recorded which). The receptor was isolated from a man aged 18 to 70 in good health.

The CDR3 reads CASSFSGTGVNEQFF. The chain combines TRBV27 with TRBJ2-1; absent DNA, TCRdb's TRBD1 call cannot be checked. Germline loops: CDR1 MNHEY, CDR2 SMNVEV (reference sequence). The CDR3 has 15 residues.